The sequence of this T cell receptor (beta chain) was determined in a study of T cell changes during pregnancy in multiple sclerosis. Profiling relied on immunoSEQ multiplex PCR, and the TCRdb table lists in-frame clones only, not all of them. The data contain around 100,000 clones, approximately 89% of them singletons. Germline loops: CDR1 MNHEY, CDR2 SMNVEV (reference sequence). The CDR3 runs to 13 residues. The V end was cut by 6 bases, the J end by 5 bases, with 13 bases between. The chain combines TRBV27 with TRBJ1-2; weak D call: TRBD1 (6 bases). The TCR originated in a female donor with multiple sclerosis, enrolled in a pregnancy study. Source: peripheral blood, taken after pregnancy. For the CDR3, the DNA is TGTGCCAGCAGACGGACAGAGACTTATGGCTACACCTTC. Translation: CASRRTETYGYTF.